Presented here are 11 T cell receptor beta chains from one specimen sequenced in a study of blood T cells in healthy people across ages. For the second PCR, which ran for 7 to 11 cycles, a sample-barcoded 5' primer and a J-beta primer mix were used. TCRdb passed the 5' RACE reads through MiXCR, listing each CDR3 protein once. The sample lists fewer than 2,000,000 distinct CDR3 sequences; 30% to 40% were seen once. The sample consisted of blood. All receptors come from a woman between 25 and 40 years old in good health.

V usage is TRBV5-4 and J usage is TRBJ2-3, with unresolved D. The CDR3 consists of 16 residues. The V end lost 5 bases, the J end lost 1 base, and 17 bases lay between the germline ends. CDR1 is SGHNT, CDR2 YYREEE, per germline (reference sequence). The CDR3 region is CASSGVYIGGTDTQYF. CDR3 nucleotide sequence: TGTGCCAGCAGTGGGGTCTACATCGGAGGCACAGATACGCAGTATTTT.

On this clonotype: This clone may be a read error of a much larger clone one base away. The rearrangement uses TRBV10-3 and TRBJ2-7; D perhaps matches TRBD2 (6 bases). This CDR3 region has 16 residues. Per germline, CDR1 ENHRY and CDR2 SYGVKD. V was pared by 4 bases and J by 5 bases, with 21 bases between. The CDR3 nucleotides are TGTGCCATCAGTGGGTCGACTAACGGGAGACCCCACGAGCAGTACTTC. This gives the protein CAISGSTNGRPHEQYF.

The table lists this clonotype with many counts. V gene TRBV29-1 combines with J gene TRBJ2-1; D may be TRBD1 (6 bases). CDR3 length equals 12 residues. The germline V and J ends were trimmed by 5 bases and 2 bases, with 7 bases remaining between them. Germline-derived CDR1 and CDR2 are SQVTM and ANQGSEA. CDR3 region: CSVWGPYNEQFF. In DNA form, the CDR3 reads TGCAGCGTTTGGGGGCCCTACAATGAGCAGTTCTTC.

This clonotype was detected ten times or more. One junction end disagrees with the germline gene, perhaps due to a read error. The genes are TRBV5-1 and TRBJ2-7, with 9 bases identical to TRBD1. The CDR3 totals 13 residues. Germline V CDR1 and CDR2: SGHRS, YFSETQ. Here the CDR3 reads CASSPTGGYEQYF. CDR3 in DNA: TGTGCCAGCAGCCCGACAGGGGGCTACGAGCAGTACTTC.

This chain uses TRBV29-1 with TRBJ2-1; D gene ambiguous. V lost 3 bases, J lost 4 bases, and 19 bases lay in between. This CDR3 region has 16 residues. Germline CDR1 reads SQVTM; CDR2 reads ANQGSEA. This CDR3 is CSVDITRGGGYNEQFF. In DNA, the CDR3 is TGCAGCGTTGATATCACCCGCGGTGGCGGTTACAATGAGCAGTTCTTC.

This clonotype was seen more than once but under ten times. The chain uses TRBV7-9 and TRBJ2-1; 12 positions agree with TRBD2. This CDR3 contains 15 residues. V shed 3 bases, J shed 8 bases, and the junction held 5 bases outside the gene matches. Germline loops: CDR1 SEHNR, CDR2 FQNEAQ (reference sequence). CDR3 protein: CASSLTSGSQDEQFF. The CDR3, as DNA: TGTGCCAGCAGCTTGACTAGCGGGAGTCAAGATGAGCAGTTCTTC.

The chain uses TRBV12-3 or TRBV12-4 and TRBJ1-2, with D hard to call. V lost 3 bases and J 5 bases, leaving 10 bases between the germline ends. The CDR3 consists of 13 residues. CDR3 sequence: CASSFVTQYGYTF. The CDR3 DNA is TGTGCCAGCAGTTTCGTGACACAGTATGGCTACACCTTC.

This clonotype was counted once. The V call is TRBV21-1, the J call TRBJ2-1; the table's D call of TRBD1 was not tested on the DNA. TRBV21-1 is described as a pseudogene. This CDR3 spans 17 amino acids. The CDR3 region is CASSKGEGDSSYNEQFF. The CDR3 DNA sequence: TGTGCCAGCAGCAAAGGAGAGGGGGACAGCTCCTACAATGAGCAGTTCTTC.

This clonotype was picked up many times. The V gene is TRBV21-1, the J gene TRBJ2-6; the D call of TRBD1 is as the table states it, not checked on the DNA. TRBV21-1 is a pseudogene segment. The CDR3 totals 17 residues. CDR3 DNA sequence: TGTGCCAGCAGCCGGGACAGGGGGCACACTGGGGCCAACGTCCTGACTTTC. The encoded protein is CASSRDRGHTGANVLTF.

This clonotype was seen only a few times. V usage is TRBV20-1 and J usage is TRBJ2-7; 7 nucleotides match TRBD1. V was pared by 4 bases and J by 4 bases, with 7 bases of the junction left unmatched. Germline V lookup: CDR1 DFQATT, CDR2 SNEGSKA (reference sequence). The CDR3 loop spans 13 amino acids. CDR3 region: CSATTGDSYEQYF. CDR3 DNA: TGCAGTGCTACCACAGGGGATTCTTACGAGCAGTACTTC.

A note on this clonotype: This may arise from a read error, as a much more abundant clone is one base away. The genes are TRBV12-3 or TRBV12-4 and TRBJ2-7; 13 bases agree with TRBD2. The CDR3 runs 14 residues. In DNA, the CDR3 is TGTACCAGCAGTTCGGGGACTAGCGGGAACGAGCAGTACTTC. Translated: CTSSSGTSGNEQYF.